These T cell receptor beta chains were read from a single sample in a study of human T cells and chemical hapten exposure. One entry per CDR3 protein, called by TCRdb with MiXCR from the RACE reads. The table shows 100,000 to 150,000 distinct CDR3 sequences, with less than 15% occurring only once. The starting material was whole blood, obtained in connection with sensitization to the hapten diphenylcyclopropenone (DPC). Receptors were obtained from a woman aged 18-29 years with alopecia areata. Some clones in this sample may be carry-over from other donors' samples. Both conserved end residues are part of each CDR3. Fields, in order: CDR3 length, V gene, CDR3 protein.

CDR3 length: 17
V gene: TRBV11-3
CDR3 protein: CASSARGSGGATDTQYF

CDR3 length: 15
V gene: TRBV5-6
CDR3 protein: CASSLGPMGTDTQYF

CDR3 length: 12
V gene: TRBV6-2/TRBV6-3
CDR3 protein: CASSFPRAEAFF

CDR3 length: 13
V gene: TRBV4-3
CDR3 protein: CASSQLTGNTIYF

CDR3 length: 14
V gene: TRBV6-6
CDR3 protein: CASSDREAGQPQHF

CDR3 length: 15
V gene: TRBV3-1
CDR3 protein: CASSQEPGPWDEQFF

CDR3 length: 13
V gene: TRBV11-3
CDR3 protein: CASSYRGSGELFF

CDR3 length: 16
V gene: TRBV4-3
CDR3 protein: CASSPDLGQGNSPLHF

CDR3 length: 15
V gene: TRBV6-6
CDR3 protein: CASNYGRRSGDEQFF

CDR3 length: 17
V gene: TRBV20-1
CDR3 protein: CSAQKTSGASSYNEQFF

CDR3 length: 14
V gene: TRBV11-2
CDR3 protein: CASSRDRVNSPLDF

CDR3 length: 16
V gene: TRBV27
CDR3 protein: CASSPLTSGGQDEQYF

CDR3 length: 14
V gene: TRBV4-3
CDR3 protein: CASSQDESGSPLHF

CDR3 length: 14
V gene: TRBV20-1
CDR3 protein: CSARGLRTAYGYTF

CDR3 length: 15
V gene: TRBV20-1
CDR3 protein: CSARDGGSPNTEAFF

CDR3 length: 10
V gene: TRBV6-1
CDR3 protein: CAAGDFGYTF

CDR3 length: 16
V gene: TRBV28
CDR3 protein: CASSSQTKGTNEKLFF

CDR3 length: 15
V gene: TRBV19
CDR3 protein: CASSMGQGISYEQYF

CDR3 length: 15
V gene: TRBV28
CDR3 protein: CASRTGGLSTDTQYF

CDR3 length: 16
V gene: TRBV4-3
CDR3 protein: CASSQYRADSNQPQHF

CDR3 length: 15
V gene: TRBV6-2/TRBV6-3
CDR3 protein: CASSYLRHPRREQYF

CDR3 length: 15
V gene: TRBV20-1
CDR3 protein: CSARAGGVSTDTQYF

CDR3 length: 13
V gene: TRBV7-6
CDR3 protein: CASSFRDYNEQFF

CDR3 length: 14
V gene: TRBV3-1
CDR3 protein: CASSRSAGANVLTF

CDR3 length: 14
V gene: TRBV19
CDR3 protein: CASSTGLIESPLHF

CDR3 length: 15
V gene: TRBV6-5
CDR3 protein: CASSYGTPATYGYTF

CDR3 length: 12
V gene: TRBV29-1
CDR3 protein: CSGGSRGEEQYF

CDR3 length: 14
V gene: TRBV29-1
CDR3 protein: CSVYGLAGAYEQYF

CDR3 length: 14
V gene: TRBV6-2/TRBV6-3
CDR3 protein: CASSPAADQETQYF

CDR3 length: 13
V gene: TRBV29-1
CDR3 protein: CSAGTEMNTEAFF

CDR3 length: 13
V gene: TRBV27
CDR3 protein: CASSLGQGGEQYF

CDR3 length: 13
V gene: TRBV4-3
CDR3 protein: CASSGIANYGYTF

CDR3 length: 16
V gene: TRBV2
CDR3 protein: CASSPQGLESTDTQYF

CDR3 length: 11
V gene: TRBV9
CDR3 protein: CASSVVLGAFF

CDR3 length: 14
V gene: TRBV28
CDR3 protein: CASSRQSRNQPQHF

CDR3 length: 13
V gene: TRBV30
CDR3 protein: CAWRERAFYGYTF

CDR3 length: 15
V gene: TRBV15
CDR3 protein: CATSRVGTSTDTQYF

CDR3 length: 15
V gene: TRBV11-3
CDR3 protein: CASSLDSTGTNEQFF

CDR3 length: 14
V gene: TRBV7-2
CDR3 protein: CASSIRGGEQTQYF

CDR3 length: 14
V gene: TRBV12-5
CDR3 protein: CASGFDGNTGELFF

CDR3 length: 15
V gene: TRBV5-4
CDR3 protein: CASSLARGHPNEQFF

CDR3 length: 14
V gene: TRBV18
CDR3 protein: CASSGQGQNEKLFF

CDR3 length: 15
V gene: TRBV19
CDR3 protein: CASRARDLSNQPQHF

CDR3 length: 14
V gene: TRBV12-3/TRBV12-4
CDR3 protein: CASSEGSPNYEQYF

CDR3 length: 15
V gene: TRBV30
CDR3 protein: CAWSVSGRGPSPLHF

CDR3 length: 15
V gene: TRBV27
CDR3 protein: CASAKGGGATDTQYF

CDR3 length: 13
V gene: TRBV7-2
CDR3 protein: CASRPGRAFGYTF

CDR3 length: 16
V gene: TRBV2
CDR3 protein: CASSVKRGGYTDTQYF

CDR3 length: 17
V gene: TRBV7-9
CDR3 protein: CASSTDILGGRSTEAFF

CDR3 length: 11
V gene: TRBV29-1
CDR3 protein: CSARRDRRAYF

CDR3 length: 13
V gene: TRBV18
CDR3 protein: CASSPQGPLEQYF

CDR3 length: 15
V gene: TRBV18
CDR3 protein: CASSPPGQGAEKLFF

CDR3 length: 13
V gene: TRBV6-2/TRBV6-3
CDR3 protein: CASSRDSDQPQHF

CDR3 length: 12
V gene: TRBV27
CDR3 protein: CASKGQYYGYTF

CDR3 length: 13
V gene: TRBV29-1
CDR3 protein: CSVSSGMNTEAFF

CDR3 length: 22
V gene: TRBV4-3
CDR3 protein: CASSHRTIELAVDRRMNTEAFF

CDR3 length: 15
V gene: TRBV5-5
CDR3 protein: CASMQGVSSYNEQFF

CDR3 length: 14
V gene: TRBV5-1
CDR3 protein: CASSLTSPQETQYF

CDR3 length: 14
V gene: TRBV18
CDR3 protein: CASSLPDRPTEAFF

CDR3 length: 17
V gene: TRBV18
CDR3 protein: CASSPPGRPFSGNTIYF